The 21 T cell receptor beta chains reported below all come from one sample, sequenced in a study of PD-L1 blockade in urothelial cancer. Sequenced by immunoSEQ multiplex PCR; TCRdb stores in-frame clones only, minus some. The repertoire consists of roughly 56,000 clones, with about 86% occurring once and the leading ten covering 22%. Time point reported: pretreatment peripheral blood. Sequencing was performed on PBMCs, taken around atezolizumab (anti-PD-L1) treatment. The receptors were gathered from a man in his sixties with urothelial cancer.

The CDR3 DNA sequence: TGTGCCAGCAGCGTAGCGGCAGGGCGCGGTGAAAAACTGTTTTTT. Translated: CASSVAAGRGEKLFF. The chain has TRBV9 and TRBJ1-4, with D perhaps TRBD1 (5 bases). V lost 0 bases and J 7 bases, leaving 13 bases between the germline ends. This CDR3 region has 15 residues. Looked up from germline, CDR1 is SGDLS and CDR2 is YYNGEE.

The CDR3 DNA is TGCGCCAGCAGCCAAGAACTCGGGGGTAATTCACCCCTCCACTTT. Its protein product is CASSQELGGNSPLHF. The V and J genes are TRBV4-1 and TRBJ1-6; D is possibly TRBD1 (5 bases). Germline values: CDR1 MGHRA, CDR2 YSYEKL. The CDR3 runs 15 residues. The ends were cut back, 0 bases at V and 6 bases at J, with 9 bases in the middle.

The rearrangement uses TRBV6-5 and TRBJ1-6; 9 bases line up with TRBD1. J lost 10 bases, V lost 6 bases, and 4 bases had no gene match. This CDR3 has 13 amino acids. The germline V gene encodes CDR1 MNHEY and CDR2 SVGAGI. For the CDR3, the DNA is TGTGCCAGCAGGGGACAGGGAAGATCACCCCTCCACTTT. It encodes CASRGQGRSPLHF.

The V call is TRBV18, the J call TRBJ1-4; maybe TRBD1 (6 bases). Looked up from germline, CDR1 is KGHSH and CDR2 is LQKENI. This CDR3 region has 15 residues. The V end was cut by 0 bases, the J end by 3 bases, with 8 bases between. CDR3 amino acids: CASSPPRTANEKLFF. The CDR3 coding sequence is TGTGCCAGCTCACCACCGAGGACAGCTAATGAAAAACTGTTTTTT.

This chain links TRBV5-1 with TRBJ1-2; D gene unclear. The CDR3 totals 13 residues. V was trimmed by 4 bases and J by 4 bases, leaving 11 bases between them. CDR1 SGHRS and CDR2 YFSETQ come from the germline V gene. DNA for the CDR3: TGCGCCAGCAGCCGGGATTCTGGCTATGGCTACACCTTC. Translation: CASSRDSGYGYTF. Supplemented by reference TRBV5-1 and TRBJ1-2, the full variable domain reads KAGVTQTPRYLIKTRGQQVTLSCSPISGHRSVSWYQQTPGQGLQFLFEYFSETQRNKGNFPGRFSGRQFSNSRSEMNVSTLELGDSALYLCASSRDSGYGYTFGSGTRLTVV.

The rearrangement uses TRBV5-1 and TRBJ1-1; 8 nucleotides match TRBD1. The junction had 3 bases not matched to a gene; V was cut back by 4 bases and J by 1 base. CDR1 SGHRS and CDR2 YFSETQ come from the germline V gene. The CDR3 extends over 14 amino acids. This chain's CDR3 is CASSQGTGNTEAFF. Written as DNA, the CDR3 is TGCGCCAGCAGCCAAGGGACAGGGAACACTGAAGCTTTCTTT.

This chain links TRBV27 with TRBJ2-5; 8 bases align to TRBD2. The V and J ends lost 6 bases and 4 bases, in that order; junction bases with no gene match: 10. The length of the CDR3 is 15 residues. Germline-derived CDR1 and CDR2 are MNHEY and SMNVEV (reference sequence). The DNA for the CDR3 is TGTGCCAGCAGGCAGACCGGGGGGGCCGGAGAGACCCAGTACTTC. As protein: CASRQTGGAGETQYF.

This clone has more than one count but fewer than ten. V and J are TRBV7-6 and TRBJ1-1; D might be TRBD1 (6 bases). The CDR3 covers 13 residues. The V end was cut by 1 base, the J end by 7 bases, with 10 bases between. Germline V CDR1 and CDR2: SGHVS, FNYEAQ. CDR3 amino acids: CASSLVQGNEAFF. CDR3 DNA: TGTGCCAGCAGCTTAGTTCAGGGGAATGAAGCTTTCTTT.

The chain employs TRBV6-5 and TRBJ1-1, with D maybe TRBD1 (5 bases). Trimming stripped 2 bases from V and 11 bases from J, with 24 bases between. This CDR3 spans 16 amino acids. Germline V gives CDR1 MNHEY, CDR2 SVGAGI. Here the CDR3 DNA reads TGTGCCAGCAGTTACGCCGGGACGGGGGGGACCCTGATCGCTTTCTTT. This encodes CASSYAGTGGTLIAFF.

This clone showed up just once. V is TRBV14 and J is TRBJ1-1, with a tentative D call TRBD1 (6 bases). Germline CDR1 and CDR2: SGHDN and FVKESK. The CDR3 is made up of 15 amino acids. With 1 base removed from V and 11 bases from J, the gap between germline ends came to 20 bases. The CDR3 DNA reads as TGTGCCAGCAGCCAAGCCATGAATGGGGGGGCTTGGGCTTTCTTT. Translating it yields CASSQAMNGGAWAFF.

The CDR3 sequence: CSVGDRAYEQYF. The CDR3 DNA reads TGCAGCGTTGGAGACAGGGCCTACGAGCAGTACTTC. The rearrangement uses TRBV29-1 and TRBJ2-7; 7 bases line up with TRBD1. Losses at the gene ends were 4 bases for V and 2 bases for J; bases not matched to a gene: 2. This CDR3 spans 12 amino acids. Germline CDR1 and CDR2: SQVTM and ANQGSEA.

V is TRBV10-3 and J is TRBJ1-2, with 9 bases aligning to TRBD1. Germline CDR1 ENHRY, CDR2 SYGVKD. The CDR3 extends over 17 amino acids. V gave up 5 bases and J gave up 0 bases; unmatched junction bases: 10. The CDR3 region is CAISQMGTGTSNYGYTF. The CDR3 region has the DNA TGTGCCATCAGTCAAATGGGGACAGGGACCTCTAACTATGGCTACACCTTC.

V and J are TRBV7-6 and TRBJ2-5; 7 bases are a match to TRBD2. Germline-derived CDR1 and CDR2 are SGHVS and FNYEAQ. The V gene end was trimmed by 1 base and the J gene end by 5 bases; junction bases not matched to a gene: 16. This CDR3 contains 18 residues. This CDR3 reads CASSLGERGIVHVETQYF. In DNA form, the CDR3 reads TGTGCCAGCAGCTTAGGGGAGCGGGGTATCGTTCATGTGGAGACCCAGTACTTC.

The chain uses TRBV19 and TRBJ1-1; perhaps TRBD1 as D (6 bases). With 5 bases removed from V and 4 bases from J, the gap between germline ends came to 14 bases. Germline CDR1 and CDR2: LNHDA and SQIVND (reference sequence). The CDR3 loop spans 14 amino acids. The CDR3 sequence: CASSPTGGGTEAFF. The CDR3 nucleotides are TGTGCCAGTAGTCCCACGGGAGGGGGCACTGAAGCTTTCTTT. The entire variable domain, with the rest obtained from reference TRBV19 and TRBJ1-1, is as follows: DGGITQSPKYLFRKEGQNVTLSCEQNLNHDAMYWYRQDPGQGLRLIYYSQIVNDFQKGDIAEGYSVSREKKESFPLTVTSAQKNPTAFYLCASSPTGGGTEAFFGQGTRLTVV.

This chain connects TRBV10-3 to TRBJ2-1, with 7 bases matching TRBD1. Germline assignment: CDR1 ENHRY and CDR2 SYGVKD. The V gene end was trimmed by 5 bases and the J gene end by 5 bases; junction bases not matched to a gene: 3. This CDR3 has 13 amino acids. The CDR3 nucleotides are TGTGCCATCAGTTCCACAGGGGACAATGAGCAGTTCTTC. Amino acid sequence: CAISSTGDNEQFF.

The chain joins TRBV28 to TRBJ1-2; D is perhaps TRBD1 (6 bases). Germline V CDR1 and CDR2: MDHEN, SYDVKM. The CDR3 has 14 amino acids. V was cut by 6 bases and J by 4 bases, with 15 bases left in between. CDR3 sequence (DNA): TGTGCCAGCAGGTCTCAGGGGCTTTTCTATGGCTACACCTTC. Translated: CASRSQGLFYGYTF.

V gene TRBV29-1 combines with J gene TRBJ1-2; 10 positions match TRBD1. This CDR3 has 14 amino acids. Germline loops: CDR1 SQVTM, CDR2 ANQGSEA. Trimming took 4 bases from V and 4 from J; bases not matched to a gene: 6. CDR3 bases: TGCAGCGTTGTGGCGGGACAGGGGACCTATGGCTACACCTTC. Amino acids: CSVVAGQGTYGYTF.

Turning to this clone: An end of the junction differs from the germline gene, which may be a read error. The gene calls are TRBV7-7 and TRBJ2-5, with D possibly matching TRBD1 (6 bases). This CDR3 is built from 14 residues. CDR1 and CDR2 (germline): SSHAT, FNYEAQ (reference sequence). The CDR3: CASSFGRGQETQYF. CDR3 nucleotides: TGTGCTAGCAGCTTCGGCAGGGGCCAAGAGACCCAGTACTTC. Combining the CDR3 with reference TRBV7-7 and TRBJ2-5 gives the whole variable domain GAGVSQSPRYKVTKRGQDVTLRCDPISSHATLYWYQQALGQGPEFLTYFNYEAQPDKSGLPSDRFSAERPEGSISTLTIQRTEQRDSAMYRCASSFGRGQETQYFGPGTRLLVL.

The chain carries TRBV6-5 and TRBJ2-7, with TRBD1 identical over 7 bases. This CDR3 is 13 amino acids long. The germline CDR1 and CDR2 sequences are MNHEY and SVGAGI. Losses at the gene ends were 10 bases for V and 5 bases for J; bases not matched to a gene: 11. The CDR3 loop reads CATRDTGVNEQYF. The CDR3 bases are TGTGCCACCAGGGATACAGGGGTAAACGAGCAGTACTTC.

The chain links TRBV6-5 to TRBJ1-2; 8 nucleotides match TRBD1. Germline V gene data show CDR1 as MNHEY and CDR2 as SVGAGI. There are 15 residues in the CDR3. J lost 8 bases, V lost 7 bases, and 15 bases had no gene match. DNA for the CDR3: TGTGCCAGCACCACCTACGACAGGGGAAACACCGGCTACACCTTC. Amino acids: CASTTYDRGNTGYTF.

The chain combines TRBV30 with TRBJ2-7; D is perhaps TRBD2 (7 bases). Germline CDR1 GTSNPN, CDR2 SVGIG (reference sequence). Between the trimmed V and J ends, which lost 1 base and 6 bases, there was a span of 13 bases. The CDR3 consists of 13 residues. CDR3 DNA: TGTGCCTGGAGTGGGGAGGGGGGGTTCGAGCAGTACTTC. It encodes CAWSGEGGFEQYF.